This T cell receptor (beta chain) is from a study of blood T cell repertoires in COVID-19. The germline CDR1 and CDR2 sequences are SGHRS and YFSETQ. CDR3 length: 15 amino acids. Trimming took off 4 bases at V and 3 bases at J, with 14 bases between the two ends. In the authors' methods: Amplification with reference gene primers provided the estimates of nucleated cell counts. Generated by immunoSEQ multiplex PCR, the TCRdb table keeps only in-frame clones and is missing some. V and J calls and clone size are given by that table; D and trimming were obtained from the DNA. The table shows 20,000 to 25,000 clones, with roughly 90% occurring only once.

The V and J genes are TRBV5-1 and TRBJ2-1; possibly TRBD1 for D (6 bases). This clonotype originated in a woman in her 70s with active COVID-19. Material for sequencing was peripheral blood. CDR3 nucleotides: TGCGCCAGCAGCATAGGACAGCTCAGCTACAATGAGCAGTTCTTC. This encodes CASSIGQLSYNEQFF.